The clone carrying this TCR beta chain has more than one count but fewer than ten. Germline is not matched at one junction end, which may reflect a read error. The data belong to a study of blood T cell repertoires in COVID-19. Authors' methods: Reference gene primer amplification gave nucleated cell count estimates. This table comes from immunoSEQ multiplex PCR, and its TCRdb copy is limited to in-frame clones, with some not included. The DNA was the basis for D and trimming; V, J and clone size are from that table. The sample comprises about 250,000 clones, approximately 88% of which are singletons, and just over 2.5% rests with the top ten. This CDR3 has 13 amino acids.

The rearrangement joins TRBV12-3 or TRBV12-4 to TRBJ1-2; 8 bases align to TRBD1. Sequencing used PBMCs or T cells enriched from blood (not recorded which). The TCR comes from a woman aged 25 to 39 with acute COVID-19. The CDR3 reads CASSEQGGAGNTF. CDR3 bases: TGTGCCAGCAGTGAACAGGGGGGAGCTGGCAACACCTTC.